This TCR beta chain is drawn from a study of technical replicates of blood from a few donors. TCRdb keeps only in-frame clones here, not all; method: immunoSEQ multiplex PCR. The sample lists around 72,000 clones, roughly 98% occurring once. On this clone: A junction boundary mismatches the germline segment, possibly from a read error.

The CDR3 loop spans 13 amino acids. Germline V CDR1 and CDR2: SGHKS, YYEKEE (reference sequence). V usage is TRBV5-5 and J usage is TRBJ2-7, with D possibly matching TRBD2 (6 bases). Sequencing input: T cells isolated from PBMCs. The receptor was derived from a human donor in good health. The CDR3 reads CASSLTILGGVSF. The CDR3, as DNA: TGTGCCAGCAGCCTCACAATACTCGGGGGAGTTAGCTTC.